The 13 T cell receptor beta chains below come from one sample, sequenced in a study. Tregs were sorted as CD4+CD25+CD127-/low cells. One entry per CDR3 protein results from TCRdb running MiXCR on the 5' RACE reads. The table includes about 9,000 distinct CDR3 sequences, approximately 46% detected once. The sequenced material came from Tregs sorted from a lymph node. The receptors originated from a female donor with breast cancer.

This clonotype is termed medium-sized. This sequence joins TRBV29-1 and TRBJ2-5, with D possibly TRBD2 on 7 matching bases. Germline values: CDR1 SQVTM, CDR2 ANQGSEA. Trimming stripped 1 base from V and 2 bases from J, with 23 bases between. The CDR3 runs 18 residues. The chain's CDR3 is CSVEVVLGGGGQQETQYF. In DNA, the CDR3 is TGCAGCGTTGAAGTAGTACTTGGCGGGGGCGGCCAACAAGAGACCCAGTACTTC.

This clonotype was seen only a few times. V gene TRBV7-6 combines with J gene TRBJ1-6, with D hard to call. The V end lost 5 bases, the J end lost 7 bases, and 12 bases lay between the germline ends. Germline V CDR1 and CDR2: SGHVS, FNYEAQ. The CDR3 totals 14 residues. In nucleotides, the CDR3 is TGTGCCAGCAGCCCTAGCGCGGGGAATTCACCCCTCCACTTT. Protein: CASSPSAGNSPLHF.

The rearrangement joins TRBV4-1 to TRBJ2-5; 8 bases agree with TRBD1. The CDR3 spans 15 residues. J was trimmed by 1 base and V by 2 bases; bases with no gene match: 3. From germline, CDR1 is MGHRA and CDR2 YSYEKL. CDR3 residues: CASSQRTGPQETQYF. In nucleotides, the CDR3 is TGCGCCAGCAGCCAAAGGACAGGGCCCCAAGAGACCCAGTACTTC.

The chain is built from TRBV4-1 and TRBJ2-7, with D perhaps matching TRBD1 (6 bases). This CDR3 spans 11 amino acids. Per germline, CDR1 MGHRA and CDR2 YSYEKL. V was trimmed by 5 bases and J by 11 bases, leaving 13 bases between them. The CDR3 spells CASSSRQEEYF. The CDR3 DNA follows: TGCGCCAGCAGCTCGAGACAGGAAGAGTACTTC.

This clonotype was counted only a few times. The rearrangement uses TRBV5-6 and TRBJ1-5; D is unresolved. Germline V lookup: CDR1 SGHDT, CDR2 YYEEEE. This CDR3 is built from 15 residues. The V end lost 0 bases, the J end lost 0 bases, and 7 bases lay between the germline ends. CDR3 nucleotide sequence: TGTGCCAGCAGCTTGGCTCCTAATAGCAATCAGCCCCAGCATTTT. Translation: CASSLAPNSNQPQHF.

This rearrangement joins TRBV4-1 to TRBJ1-6; D might be TRBD1 (5 bases). The V gene lost 3 bases and the J gene lost 8 bases, with 11 bases spanning the gap. CDR3 length equals 14 residues. Germline CDR1 and CDR2: MGHRA and YSYEKL. CDR3 loop: CASSHQAGDSPLHF. CDR3 DNA: TGCGCCAGCAGCCATCAGGCGGGGGATTCACCCCTCCACTTT.

This rearrangement joins TRBV7-6 to TRBJ2-3; perhaps TRBD2 as D (5 bases). This CDR3 has 15 amino acids. CDR1 SGHVS and CDR2 FNYEAQ come from the germline V gene. V gave up 1 base and J gave up 2 bases, with 10 bases separating them. This chain's CDR3 is CASSLVVEDTDTQYF. The CDR3, as DNA: TGTGCCAGCAGCTTAGTCGTGGAGGACACAGATACGCAGTATTTT.

This clonotype was seen only once. The CDR3 protein is CASSFVGYEQFF. The DNA of the CDR3 is TGTGCCAGCAGCTTCGTCGGCTATGAGCAGTTCTTC. The J gene is TRBJ2-1, the V gene TRBV7-6; D unresolved. Germline CDR1 reads SGHVS; CDR2 reads FNYEAQ. Trimming took off 3 bases at V and 8 bases at J, with 8 bases between the two ends. This CDR3 has 12 amino acids.

Judged by abundance, this clonotype is medium-sized. The J gene is TRBJ1-1, the V gene TRBV11-3; the match to TRBD1 covers 7 bases. The CDR3 runs 13 residues. CDR1 and CDR2 from the germline V gene are SGHNT and YENEEA. Trimming took 7 bases from V and 3 from J; bases not matched to a gene: 5. In nucleotides, the CDR3 is TGTGCCAGCACCCCGAGGGGGCACACTGAAGCTTTCTTT. It yields the protein CASTPRGHTEAFF.

The gene calls are TRBV7-3 and TRBJ2-2; D gene ambiguous. This CDR3 spans 14 amino acids. The V gene lost 5 bases and the J gene lost 1 base, with 8 bases spanning the gap. Germline CDR1 and CDR2: SGHTA and FQGTGA. CDR3 sequence reads: CASSLNLNTGELFF. DNA for the CDR3: TGTGCCAGCAGCCTCAATTTGAACACCGGGGAGCTGTTTTTT.

The J gene is TRBJ2-5, the V gene TRBV27, with TRBD2 identical over 10 bases. The trim removed 3 bases at V and 5 bases at J, leaving 3 bases unmatched. The V gene's germline CDR1 is MNHEY and CDR2 SMNVEV (reference sequence). The CDR3 is 14 residues long. The CDR3 protein is CASSFTSGAETQYF. The CDR3 nucleotides read TGTGCCAGCAGTTTCACTAGCGGGGCCGAGACCCAGTACTTC.

V is TRBV20-1 and J is TRBJ1-2; 7 nucleotides line up with TRBD1. The CDR3 runs to 14 residues. With V trimmed by 5 bases and J by 6 bases, 12 bases remained unmatched. Germline lookup yields CDR1 DFQATT and CDR2 SNEGSKA (reference sequence). The CDR3 spells CSAGTQGRGDGYTF. CDR3 bases: TGCAGTGCTGGCACACAGGGGCGCGGGGATGGCTACACCTTC.

V and J are TRBV12-3 or TRBV12-4 and TRBJ2-1; 15 bases agree with TRBD2. CDR3 length: 14 residues. Germline trimming cut 6 bases from V and 9 bases from J; bases unmatched to any gene: 3. As DNA, the CDR3 is TGTGCCAGCAGCGGGACTAGCGGGAGGCTTGAGCAGTTCTTC. This encodes CASSGTSGRLEQFF.